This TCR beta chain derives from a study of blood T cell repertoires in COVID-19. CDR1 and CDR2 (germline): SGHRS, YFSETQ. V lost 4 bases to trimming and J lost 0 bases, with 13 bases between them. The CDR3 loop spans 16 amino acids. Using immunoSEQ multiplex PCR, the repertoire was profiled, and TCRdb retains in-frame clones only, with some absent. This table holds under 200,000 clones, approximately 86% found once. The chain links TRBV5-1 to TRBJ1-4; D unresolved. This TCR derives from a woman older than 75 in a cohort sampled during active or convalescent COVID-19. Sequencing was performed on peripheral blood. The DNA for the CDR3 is TGCGCCAGCAGCCCAAGTCTAGGTGCAACTAATGAAAAACTGTTTTTT. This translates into CASSPSLGATNEKLFF.